This TCR beta chain was sequenced for a study of blood T cell repertoires in COVID-19. As for the study in general: The United States, Italy and Spain supplied acute and convalescent COVID-19 samples.

The CDR3 runs to 12 residues. V gave up 4 bases and J gave up 10 bases; unmatched junction bases: 6. Germline CDR1 and CDR2: SGHNT and YYREEE (reference sequence). Repertoires were generated with immunoSEQ multiplex PCR, while TCRdb's copy carries only in-frame clones and drops some. Of hundreds of thousands of clones in the sample, less than 90% are singletons; the top ten hold roughly 18%. The sequence was collected from an elderly woman with active or convalescent COVID-19. Sequencing input: peripheral blood. The chain couples TRBV5-4 to TRBJ1-1; 8 nucleotides match TRBD1. CDR3 sequence reads: CASSQNTGGAFF. The CDR3 DNA reads as TGTGCCAGCAGCCAAAATACAGGGGGAGCTTTCTTT.